Listed here are 4 T cell receptor beta chains from one sample, sequenced in a study of CD8 T cells in ankylosing spondylitis. TCRdb redid the calling of the 5' RACE reads with MiXCR, one entry per CDR3 protein. Of 500,000 or so distinct CDR3 sequences listed, about 5.7% are singletons. The antigens of these receptors remain unknown. Findings of the study overall: The study identified a TCR beta motif of under ten highly homologous variants that appeared characteristic of ankylosing spondylitis blood.

The sequencing sample was made of blood, either unsorted or a sorted T cell fraction (not recorded which). These TCRs come from a male donor with ankylosing spondylitis.

This chain uses TRBV20-1 with TRBJ2-3; D possibly uses TRBD1 or TRBD2 (5 bases each). The V end lost 7 bases, the J end lost 0 bases, and 14 bases lay between the germline ends. This CDR3 has 14 amino acids. Per the germline V gene, CDR1 is DFQATT and CDR2 is SNEGSKA (reference sequence). CDR3 residues: CSVATGPSTDTQYF. The CDR3 DNA sequence: TGCAGTGTTGCGACGGGACCTAGCACAGATACGCAGTATTTT.

This clonotype was counted ten times or more. In DNA, the CDR3 is TGTGCCAGCAGCCTGGGGAATGTGGGGACTGAAGCTTTCTTT. Protein sequence: CASSLGNVGTEAFF. V gene TRBV7-8 combines with J gene TRBJ1-1; unclear D gene. The CDR3 has 14 amino acids. With 5 bases removed from V and 5 bases from J, the gap between germline ends came to 15 bases. CDR1 and CDR2 from the germline V gene are SGHVS and FQNEAQ.

At least ten counts were recorded for this clonotype. The chain has TRBV20-1 and TRBJ1-5; D not certain. Germline V CDR1 and CDR2: DFQATT, SNEGSKA (reference sequence). The CDR3 spans 16 residues. V lost 3 bases and J lost 2, with 17 bases in between. CDR3 nucleotides: TGCAGTGCTAGCCCTCACAGCCAAAGGGGCAATCAGCCCCAGCATTTT. It specifies CSASPHSQRGNQPQHF.

This clonotype was detected a few times. The chain recombines TRBV28 with TRBJ2-1; 7 bases match TRBD2. From germline, CDR1 is MDHEN and CDR2 SYDVKM. This CDR3 is 15 amino acids long. The ends lost 5 bases at V and 5 bases at J; junction bases unmatched: 9. The CDR3 here is CASSPRGRADNEQFF. CDR3 in DNA: TGTGCCAGCAGTCCCCGGGGGAGGGCAGACAATGAGCAGTTCTTC.